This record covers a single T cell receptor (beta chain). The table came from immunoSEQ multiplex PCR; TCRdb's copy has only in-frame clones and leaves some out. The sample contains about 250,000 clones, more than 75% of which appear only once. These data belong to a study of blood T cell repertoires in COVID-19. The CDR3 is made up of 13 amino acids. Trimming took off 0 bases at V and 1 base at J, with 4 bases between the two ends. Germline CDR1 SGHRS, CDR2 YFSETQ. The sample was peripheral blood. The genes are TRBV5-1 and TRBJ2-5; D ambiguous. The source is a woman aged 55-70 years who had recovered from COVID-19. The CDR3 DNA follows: TGCGCCAGCAGCTTGGCATTCCAAGAGACCCAGTACTTC. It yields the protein CASSLAFQETQYF. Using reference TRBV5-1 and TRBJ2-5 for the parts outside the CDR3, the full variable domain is KAGVTQTPRYLIKTRGQQVTLSCSPISGHRSVSWYQQTPGQGLQFLFEYFSETQRNKGNFPGRFSGRQFSNSRSEMNVSTLELGDSALYLCASSLAFQETQYFGPGTRLLVL.